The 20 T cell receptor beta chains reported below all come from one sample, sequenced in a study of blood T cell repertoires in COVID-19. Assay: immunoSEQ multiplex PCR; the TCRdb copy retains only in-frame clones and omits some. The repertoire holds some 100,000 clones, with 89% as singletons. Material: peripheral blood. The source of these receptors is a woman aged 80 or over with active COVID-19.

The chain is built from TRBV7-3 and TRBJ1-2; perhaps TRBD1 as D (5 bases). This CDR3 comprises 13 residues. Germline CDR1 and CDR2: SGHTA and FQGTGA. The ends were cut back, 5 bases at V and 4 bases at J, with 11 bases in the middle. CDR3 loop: CASSDNGGYGYTF. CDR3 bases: TGTGCCAGCAGCGACAACGGGGGCTATGGCTACACCTTC.

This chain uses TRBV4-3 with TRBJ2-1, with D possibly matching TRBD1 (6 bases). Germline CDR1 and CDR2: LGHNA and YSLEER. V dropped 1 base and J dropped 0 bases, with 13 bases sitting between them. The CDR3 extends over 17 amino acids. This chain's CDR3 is CASSQGVRGSSYNEQFF. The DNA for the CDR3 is TGCGCCAGCAGCCAAGGGGTCAGGGGAAGCTCCTACAATGAGCAGTTCTTC.

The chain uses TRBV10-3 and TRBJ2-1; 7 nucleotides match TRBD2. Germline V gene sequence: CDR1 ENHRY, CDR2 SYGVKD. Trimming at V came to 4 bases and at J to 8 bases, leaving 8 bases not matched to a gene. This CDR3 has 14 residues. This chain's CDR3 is CAISGGGGTDEQFF. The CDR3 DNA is TGTGCCATCAGTGGAGGCGGGGGAACCGATGAGCAGTTCTTC.

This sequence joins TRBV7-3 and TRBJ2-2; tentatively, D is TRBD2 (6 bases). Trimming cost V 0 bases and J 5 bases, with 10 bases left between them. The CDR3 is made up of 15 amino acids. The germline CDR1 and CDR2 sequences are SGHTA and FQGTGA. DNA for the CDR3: TGTGCCAGCAGCTTAACGGTCGGGGGAACCGGGGAGCTGTTTTTT. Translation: CASSLTVGGTGELFF.

CDR3 DNA sequence: TGTGCCAGCAGGGAGGGGGCTACAGATACGCAGTATTTT. Its translation: CASREGATDTQYF. J is TRBJ2-3 and V is TRBV12-3 or TRBV12-4; maybe TRBD1 (7 bases). CDR3 length: 13 residues. V shed 6 bases and J shed 3 bases, with 10 bases lying between them.

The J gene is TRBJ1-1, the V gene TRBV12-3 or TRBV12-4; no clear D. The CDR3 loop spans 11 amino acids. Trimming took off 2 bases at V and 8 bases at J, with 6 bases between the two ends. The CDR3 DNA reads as TGTGCCAGCAGTTTAAGGGAGGAAGCTTTCTTT. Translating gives CASSLREEAFF.

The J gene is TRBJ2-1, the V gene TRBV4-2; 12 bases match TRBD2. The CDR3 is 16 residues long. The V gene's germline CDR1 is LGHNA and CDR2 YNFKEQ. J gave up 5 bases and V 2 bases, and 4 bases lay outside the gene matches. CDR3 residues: CASSQRLAGVNNEQFF. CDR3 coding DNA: TGTGCCAGCAGCCAAAGACTAGCGGGAGTCAACAATGAGCAGTTCTTC.

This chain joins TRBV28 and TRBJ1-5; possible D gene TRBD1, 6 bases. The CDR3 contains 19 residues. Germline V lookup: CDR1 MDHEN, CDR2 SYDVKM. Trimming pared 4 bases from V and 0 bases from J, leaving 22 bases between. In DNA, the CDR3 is TGTGCCAGCAGTTCGGCGACAGGTCGGTGGTATAATAGCAATCAGCCCCAGCATTTT. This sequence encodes CASSSATGRWYNSNQPQHF.

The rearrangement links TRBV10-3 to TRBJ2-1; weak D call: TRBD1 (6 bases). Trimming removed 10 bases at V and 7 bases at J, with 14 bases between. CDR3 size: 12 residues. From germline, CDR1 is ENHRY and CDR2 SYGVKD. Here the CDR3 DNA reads TGTGCCAGCCAACAGGGATTGAATGAGCAGTTCTTC. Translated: CASQQGLNEQFF.

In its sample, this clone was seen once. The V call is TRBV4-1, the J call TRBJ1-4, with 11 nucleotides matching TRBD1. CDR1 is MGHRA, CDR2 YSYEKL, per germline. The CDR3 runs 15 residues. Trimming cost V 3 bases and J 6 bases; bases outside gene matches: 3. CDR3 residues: CASSHPGQGDEKLFF. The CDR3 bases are TGCGCCAGCAGCCACCCGGGACAGGGGGATGAAAAACTGTTTTTT.

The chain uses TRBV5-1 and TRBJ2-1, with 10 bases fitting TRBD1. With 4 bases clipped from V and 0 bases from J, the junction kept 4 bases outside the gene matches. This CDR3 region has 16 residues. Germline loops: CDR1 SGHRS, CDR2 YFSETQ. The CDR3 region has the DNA TGCGCCAGCAGCCACGGGGACAGGGGCTCCTACAATGAGCAGTTCTTC. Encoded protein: CASSHGDRGSYNEQFF.

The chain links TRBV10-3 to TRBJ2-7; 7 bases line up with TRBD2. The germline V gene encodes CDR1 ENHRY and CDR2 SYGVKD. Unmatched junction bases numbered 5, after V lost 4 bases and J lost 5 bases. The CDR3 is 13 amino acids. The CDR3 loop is CAISARLADEQYF. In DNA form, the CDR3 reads TGTGCCATCAGTGCAAGACTAGCCGACGAGCAGTACTTC.

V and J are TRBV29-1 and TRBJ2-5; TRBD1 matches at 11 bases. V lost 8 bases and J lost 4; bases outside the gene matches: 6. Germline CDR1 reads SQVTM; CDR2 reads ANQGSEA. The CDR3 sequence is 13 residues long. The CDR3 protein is CSTWTGGAETQYF. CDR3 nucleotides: TGCAGCACCTGGACAGGGGGCGCAGAGACCCAGTACTTC.

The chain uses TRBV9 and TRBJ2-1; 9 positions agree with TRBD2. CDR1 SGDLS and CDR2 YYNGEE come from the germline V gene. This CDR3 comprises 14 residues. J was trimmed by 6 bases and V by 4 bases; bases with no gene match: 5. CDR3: CASSPGLAGNEQFF. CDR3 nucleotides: TGTGCCAGCAGCCCGGGACTAGCAGGCAATGAGCAGTTCTTC.

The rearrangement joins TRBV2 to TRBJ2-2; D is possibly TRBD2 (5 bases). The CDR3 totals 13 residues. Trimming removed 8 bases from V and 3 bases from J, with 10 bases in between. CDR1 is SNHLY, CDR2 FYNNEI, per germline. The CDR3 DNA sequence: TGTGCCAGCCGAAGGAGGCACACCGGGGAGCTGTTTTTT. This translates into CASRRRHTGELFF.

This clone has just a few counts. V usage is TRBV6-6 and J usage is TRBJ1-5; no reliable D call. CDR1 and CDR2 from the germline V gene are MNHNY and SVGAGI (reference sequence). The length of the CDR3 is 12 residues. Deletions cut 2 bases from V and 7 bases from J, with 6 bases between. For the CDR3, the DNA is TGTGCCAGCAGTTACGGGAGCCAGCCCCAGCATTTT. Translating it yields CASSYGSQPQHF.

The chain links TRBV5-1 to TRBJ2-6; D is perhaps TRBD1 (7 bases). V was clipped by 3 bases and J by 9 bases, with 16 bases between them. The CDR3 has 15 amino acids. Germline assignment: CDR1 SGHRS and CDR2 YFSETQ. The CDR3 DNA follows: TGCGCCAGCAGCTCCTTGGAGGGGGCGGGCAACGTCCTGACTTTC. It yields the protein CASSSLEGAGNVLTF.

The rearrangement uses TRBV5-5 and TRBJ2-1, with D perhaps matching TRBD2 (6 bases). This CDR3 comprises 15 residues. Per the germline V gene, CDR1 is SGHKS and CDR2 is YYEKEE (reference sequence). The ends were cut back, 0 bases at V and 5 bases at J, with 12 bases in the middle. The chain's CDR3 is CASSLVAVGDNEQFF. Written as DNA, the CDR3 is TGTGCCAGCAGCTTGGTAGCGGTAGGGGACAATGAGCAGTTCTTC.

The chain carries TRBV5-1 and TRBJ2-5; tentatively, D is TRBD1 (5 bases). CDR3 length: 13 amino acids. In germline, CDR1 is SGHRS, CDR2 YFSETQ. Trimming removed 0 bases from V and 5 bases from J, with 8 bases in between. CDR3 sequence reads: CASSLEGRETQYF. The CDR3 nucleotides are TGCGCCAGCAGCTTGGAGGGGCGGGAGACCCAGTACTTC.

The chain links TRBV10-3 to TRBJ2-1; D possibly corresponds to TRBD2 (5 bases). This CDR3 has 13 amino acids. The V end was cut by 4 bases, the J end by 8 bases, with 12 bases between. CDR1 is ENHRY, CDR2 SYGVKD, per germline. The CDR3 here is CAISGRGSHEQFF. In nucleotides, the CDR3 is TGTGCCATCAGTGGTCGGGGATCGCATGAGCAGTTCTTC.